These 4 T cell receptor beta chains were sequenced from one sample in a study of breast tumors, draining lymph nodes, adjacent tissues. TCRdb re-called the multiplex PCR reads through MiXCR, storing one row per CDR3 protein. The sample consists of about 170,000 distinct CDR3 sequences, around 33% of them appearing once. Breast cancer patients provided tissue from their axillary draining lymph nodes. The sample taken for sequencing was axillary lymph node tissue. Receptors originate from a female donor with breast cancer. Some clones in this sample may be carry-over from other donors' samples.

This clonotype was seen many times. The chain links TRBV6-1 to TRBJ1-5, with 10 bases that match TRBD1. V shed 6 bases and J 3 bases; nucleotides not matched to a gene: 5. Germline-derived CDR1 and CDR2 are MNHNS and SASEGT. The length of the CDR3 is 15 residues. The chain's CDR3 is CASRPDRGINQPQHF. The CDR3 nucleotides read TGTGCCAGCAGACCGGACAGGGGGATCAATCAGCCCCAGCATTTT.

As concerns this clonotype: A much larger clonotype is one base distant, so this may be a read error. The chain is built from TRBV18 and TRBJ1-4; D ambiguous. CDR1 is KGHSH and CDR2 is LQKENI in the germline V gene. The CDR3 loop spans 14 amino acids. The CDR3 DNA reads TGTGCCGGCTCTCAAGTCGGAACTAATGAAAAACTGTTTTTT. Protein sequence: CAGSQVGTNEKLFF.

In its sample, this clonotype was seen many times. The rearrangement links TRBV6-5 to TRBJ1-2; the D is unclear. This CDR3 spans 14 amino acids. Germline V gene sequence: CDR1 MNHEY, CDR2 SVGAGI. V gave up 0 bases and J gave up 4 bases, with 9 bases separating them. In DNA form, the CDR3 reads TGTGCCAGCAGTTACTCGAGAGAGTCCTATGGCTACACCTTC. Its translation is CASSYSRESYGYTF.

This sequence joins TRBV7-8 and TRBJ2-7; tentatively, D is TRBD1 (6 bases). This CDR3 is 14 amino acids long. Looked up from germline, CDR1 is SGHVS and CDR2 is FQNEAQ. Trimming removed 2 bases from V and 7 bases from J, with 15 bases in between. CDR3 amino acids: CASSLSGASGEQYF. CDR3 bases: TGTGCCAGCAGCTTATCAGGGGCGAGTGGTGAGCAGTACTTC.